This T cell receptor (beta chain) is drawn from a study of Ad26.COV2.S vaccination and SARS-CoV-2 variants. Study at large: The authors gave Ad26.COV2.S intramuscularly, either once or twice 56 days apart.

Concerning this clone: No antigen is known for it.

Treatment here: some 19 received Ad26.COV2.S at low or high dose, single or two shots; roughly five received placebo; per-sample allocation not given. Day 63 after the first injection of vaccine or placebo was the sampling time. Recruitment in Boston yielded a donor of adult age, 18-55 years. General study findings and limits: A substantial breadth of spike-specific CD8+ and CD4+ T cell responses after vaccination has been reported.

This table comes from immunoSEQ multiplex PCR, and its TCRdb copy is limited to in-frame clones, with some not included. This sample has about 680,000 clones, with roughly 90% found just once. Unmatched junction bases numbered 6, after V lost 1 base and J lost 5 bases. The CDR3 totals 16 residues. Germline V CDR1 and CDR2: LGHNT, FRNRAP. The specimen comprised peripheral blood, sampled in a trial of Ad26.COV2.S vaccine versus placebo. The rearrangement uses TRBV12-5 and TRBJ2-1, with 9 bases lining up with TRBD2. The TCR originated in a person aged 18-60 years who received the Ad26.COV2.S COVID-19 vaccine or a placebo. The CDR3 loop reads CASGLGNLAGNNEQFF. The CDR3 DNA reads as TGTGCTAGTGGTTTGGGGAACCTAGCGGGGAACAATGAGCAGTTCTTC.